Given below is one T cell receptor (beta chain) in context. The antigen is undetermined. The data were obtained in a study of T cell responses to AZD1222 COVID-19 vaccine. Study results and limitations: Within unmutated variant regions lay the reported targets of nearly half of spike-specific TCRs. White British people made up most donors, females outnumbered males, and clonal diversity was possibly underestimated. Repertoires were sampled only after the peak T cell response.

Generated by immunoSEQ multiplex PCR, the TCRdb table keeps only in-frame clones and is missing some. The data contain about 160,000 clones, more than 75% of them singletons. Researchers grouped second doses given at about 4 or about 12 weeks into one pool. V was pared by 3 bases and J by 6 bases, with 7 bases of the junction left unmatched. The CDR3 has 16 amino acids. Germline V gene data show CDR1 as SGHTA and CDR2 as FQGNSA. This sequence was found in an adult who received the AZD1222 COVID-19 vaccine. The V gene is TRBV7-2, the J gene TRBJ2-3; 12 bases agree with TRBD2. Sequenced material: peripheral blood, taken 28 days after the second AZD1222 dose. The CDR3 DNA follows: TGTGCCAGCAGCTTCCGACTAGCGGGGGATGAGGATACGCAGTATTTT. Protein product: CASSFRLAGDEDTQYF.